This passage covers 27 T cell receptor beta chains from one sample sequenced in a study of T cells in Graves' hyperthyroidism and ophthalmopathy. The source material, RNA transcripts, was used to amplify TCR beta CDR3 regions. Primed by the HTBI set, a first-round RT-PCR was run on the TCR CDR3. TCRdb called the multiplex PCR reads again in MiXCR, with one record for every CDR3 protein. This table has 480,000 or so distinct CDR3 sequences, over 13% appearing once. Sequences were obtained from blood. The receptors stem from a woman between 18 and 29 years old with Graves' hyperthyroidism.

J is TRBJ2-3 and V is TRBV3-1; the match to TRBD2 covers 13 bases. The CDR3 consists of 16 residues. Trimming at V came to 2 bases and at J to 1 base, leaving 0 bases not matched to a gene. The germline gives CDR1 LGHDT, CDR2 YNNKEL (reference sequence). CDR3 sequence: CASSQTSGRGTDTQYF. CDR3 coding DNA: TGTGCCAGCAGCCAAACTAGCGGGAGGGGCACAGATACGCAGTATTTT.

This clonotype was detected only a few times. The CDR3 sequence: CASSLGGSYTEAFF. The CDR3 bases are TGTGCCAGCAGCTTAGGAGGGTCGTACACTGAAGCTTTCTTT. The chain combines TRBV7-3 with TRBJ1-1, with no clear D. V lost 2 bases to trimming and J lost 3 bases, with 10 bases between them. Germline V gene data show CDR1 as SGHTA and CDR2 as FQGTGA. The CDR3 consists of 14 residues.

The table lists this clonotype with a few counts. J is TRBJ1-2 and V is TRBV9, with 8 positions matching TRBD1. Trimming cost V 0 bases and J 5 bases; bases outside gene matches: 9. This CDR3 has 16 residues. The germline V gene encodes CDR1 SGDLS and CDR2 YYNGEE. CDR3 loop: CASSVEAGGFRYGYTF. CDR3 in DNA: TGTGCCAGCAGCGTAGAAGCAGGGGGCTTCAGATATGGCTACACCTTC.

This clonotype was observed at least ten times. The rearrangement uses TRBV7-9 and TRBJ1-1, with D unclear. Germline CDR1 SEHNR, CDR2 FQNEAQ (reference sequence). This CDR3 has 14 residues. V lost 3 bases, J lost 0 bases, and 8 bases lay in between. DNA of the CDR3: TGTGCCAGCAGCTTCGGTGAAGTGAACACTGAAGCTTTCTTT. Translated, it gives CASSFGEVNTEAFF. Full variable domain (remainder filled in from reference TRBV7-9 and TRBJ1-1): DTGVSQNPRHKITKRGQNVTFRCDPISEHNRLYWYRQTLGQGPEFLTYFQNEAQLEKSRLLSDRFSAERPKGSFSTLEIQRTEQGDSAMYLCASSFGEVNTEAFFGQGTRLTVV.

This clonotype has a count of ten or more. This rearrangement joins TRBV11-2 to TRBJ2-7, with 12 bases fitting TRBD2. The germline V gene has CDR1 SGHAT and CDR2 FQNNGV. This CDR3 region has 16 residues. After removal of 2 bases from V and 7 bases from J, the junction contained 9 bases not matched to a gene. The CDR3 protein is CASSLTRLAGAGEQYF. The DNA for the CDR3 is TGTGCCAGCAGCTTAACTCGACTAGCGGGAGCTGGAGAGCAGTACTTC.

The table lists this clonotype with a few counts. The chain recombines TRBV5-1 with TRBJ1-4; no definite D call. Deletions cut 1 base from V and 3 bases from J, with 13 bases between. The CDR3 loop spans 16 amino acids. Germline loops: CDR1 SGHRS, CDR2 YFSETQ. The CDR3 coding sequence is TGCGCCAGCAGCTTGTTAGGGCCAGAGGCTAATGAAAAACTGTTTTTT. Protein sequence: CASSLLGPEANEKLFF.

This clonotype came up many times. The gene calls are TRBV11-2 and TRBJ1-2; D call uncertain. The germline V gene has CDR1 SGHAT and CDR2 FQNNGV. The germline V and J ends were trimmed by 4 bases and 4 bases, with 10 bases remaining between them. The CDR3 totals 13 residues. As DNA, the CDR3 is TGTGCCAGCAGCTCTGGGGAGGGCTATGGCTACACCTTC. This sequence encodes CASSSGEGYGYTF.

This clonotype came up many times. The CDR3, as DNA: TGTGCCAGCAGCGGACTAGCAAAGACCGGGGAGCTGTTTTTT. This codes for CASSGLAKTGELFF. The chain links TRBV2 to TRBJ2-2, with 8 bases matching TRBD2. The junction had 5 bases not matched to a gene; V was cut back by 6 bases and J by 5 bases. Germline assignment: CDR1 SNHLY and CDR2 FYNNEI. The CDR3 runs 14 residues.

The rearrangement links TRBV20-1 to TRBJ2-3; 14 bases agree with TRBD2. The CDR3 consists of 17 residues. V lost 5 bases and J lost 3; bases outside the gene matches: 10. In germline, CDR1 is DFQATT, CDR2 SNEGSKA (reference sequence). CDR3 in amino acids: CSADKGTSGRGTDTQYF. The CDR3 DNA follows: TGCAGTGCTGATAAGGGGACTAGCGGGAGAGGAACAGATACGCAGTATTTT.

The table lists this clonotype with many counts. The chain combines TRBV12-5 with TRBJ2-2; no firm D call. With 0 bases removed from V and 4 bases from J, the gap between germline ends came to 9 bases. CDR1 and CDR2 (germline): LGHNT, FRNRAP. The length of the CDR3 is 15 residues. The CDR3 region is CASGLVRISTGELFF. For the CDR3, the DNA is TGTGCTAGTGGTTTGGTTAGGATTTCCACCGGGGAGCTGTTTTTT.

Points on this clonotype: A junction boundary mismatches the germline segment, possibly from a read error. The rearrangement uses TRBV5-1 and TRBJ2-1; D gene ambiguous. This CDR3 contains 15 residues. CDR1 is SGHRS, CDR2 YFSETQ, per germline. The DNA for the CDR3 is TGCACCAGCAGCTTTAGCCCGCAGGCCTACAATGAGCAGTTCTTC. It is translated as CTSSFSPQAYNEQFF.

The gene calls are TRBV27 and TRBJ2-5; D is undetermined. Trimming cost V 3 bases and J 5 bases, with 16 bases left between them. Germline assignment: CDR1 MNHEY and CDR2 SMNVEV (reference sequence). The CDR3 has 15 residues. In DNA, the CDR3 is TGTGCCAGCAGTTTGGGCCTTGGGGTAGGGGAGACCCAGTACTTC. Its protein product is CASSLGLGVGETQYF.

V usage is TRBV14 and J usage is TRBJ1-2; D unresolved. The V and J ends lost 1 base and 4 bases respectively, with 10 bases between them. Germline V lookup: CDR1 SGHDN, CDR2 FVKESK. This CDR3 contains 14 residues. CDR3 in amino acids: CASSQVNTGYGYTF. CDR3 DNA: TGTGCCAGCAGCCAAGTAAACACGGGCTATGGCTACACCTTC. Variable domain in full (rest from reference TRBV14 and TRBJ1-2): EAGVTQFPSHSVIEKGQTVTLRCDPISGHDNLYWYRRVMGKEIKFLLHFVKESKQDESGMPNNRFLAERTGGTYSTLKVQPAELEDSGVYFCASSQVNTGYGYTFGSGTRLTVV.

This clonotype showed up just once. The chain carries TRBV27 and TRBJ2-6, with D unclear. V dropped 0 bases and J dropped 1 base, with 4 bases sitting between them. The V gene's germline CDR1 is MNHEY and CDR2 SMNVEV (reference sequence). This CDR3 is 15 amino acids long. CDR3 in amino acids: CASSLSKSGANVLTF. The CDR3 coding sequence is TGTGCCAGCAGTTTATCGAAGTCTGGGGCCAACGTCCTGACTTTC.

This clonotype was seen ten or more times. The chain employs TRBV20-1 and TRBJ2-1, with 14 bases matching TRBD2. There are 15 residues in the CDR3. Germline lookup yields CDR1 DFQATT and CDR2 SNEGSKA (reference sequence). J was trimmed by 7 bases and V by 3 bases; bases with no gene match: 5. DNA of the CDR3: TGCAGTGCTAGGTCGGGACTAGCGGGAGCAAATGAGCAGTTCTTC. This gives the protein CSARSGLAGANEQFF.

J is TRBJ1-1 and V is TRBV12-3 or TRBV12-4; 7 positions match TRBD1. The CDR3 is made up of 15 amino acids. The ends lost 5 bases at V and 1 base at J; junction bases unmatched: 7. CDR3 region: CASSPVQGPNTEAFF. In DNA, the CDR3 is TGTGCCAGCAGTCCAGTACAGGGGCCGAACACTGAAGCTTTCTTT.

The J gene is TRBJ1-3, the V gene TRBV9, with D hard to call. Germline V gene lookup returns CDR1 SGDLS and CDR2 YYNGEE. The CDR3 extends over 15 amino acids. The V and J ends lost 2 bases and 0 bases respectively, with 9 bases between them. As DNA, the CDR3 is TGTGCCAGCAGCGTGGGCGGCCTCTCTGGAAACACCATATATTTT. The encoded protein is CASSVGGLSGNTIYF.

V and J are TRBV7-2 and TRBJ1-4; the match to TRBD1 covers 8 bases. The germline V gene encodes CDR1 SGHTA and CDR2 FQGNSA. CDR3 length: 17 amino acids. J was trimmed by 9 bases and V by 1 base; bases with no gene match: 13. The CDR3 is CASSLDSGGDNRKKLFF. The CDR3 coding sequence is TGTGCCAGCAGCTTAGATTCAGGGGGCGATAATAGGAAAAAACTGTTTTTT.

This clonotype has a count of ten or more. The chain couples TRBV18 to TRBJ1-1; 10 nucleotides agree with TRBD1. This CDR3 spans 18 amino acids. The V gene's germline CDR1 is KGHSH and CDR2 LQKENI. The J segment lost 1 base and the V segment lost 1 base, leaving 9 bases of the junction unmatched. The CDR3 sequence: CASSPREDRGRRNTEAFF. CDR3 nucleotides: TGTGCCAGCTCACCACGGGAAGACAGGGGGCGAAGGAACACTGAAGCTTTCTTT.

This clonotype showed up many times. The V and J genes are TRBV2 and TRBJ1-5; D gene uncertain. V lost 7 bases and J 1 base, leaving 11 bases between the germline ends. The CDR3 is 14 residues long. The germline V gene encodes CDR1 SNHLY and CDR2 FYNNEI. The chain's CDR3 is CASTNTRSNQPQHF. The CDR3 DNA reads TGTGCCAGCACGAATACGCGGAGCAATCAGCCCCAGCATTTT.

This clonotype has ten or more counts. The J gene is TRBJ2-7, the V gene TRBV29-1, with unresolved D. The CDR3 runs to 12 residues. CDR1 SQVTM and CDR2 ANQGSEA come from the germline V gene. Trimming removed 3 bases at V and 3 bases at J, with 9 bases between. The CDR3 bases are TGCAGCGTTGAGGTGGCAGACTACGAGCAGTACTTC. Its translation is CSVEVADYEQYF.

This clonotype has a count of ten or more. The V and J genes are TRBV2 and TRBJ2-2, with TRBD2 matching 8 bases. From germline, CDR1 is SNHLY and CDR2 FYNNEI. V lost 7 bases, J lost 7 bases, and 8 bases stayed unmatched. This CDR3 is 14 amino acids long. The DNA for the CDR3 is TGTGCCAGCAAGTATGAGCGGGAGTTCGGGGAGCTGTTTTTT. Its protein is CASKYEREFGELFF.

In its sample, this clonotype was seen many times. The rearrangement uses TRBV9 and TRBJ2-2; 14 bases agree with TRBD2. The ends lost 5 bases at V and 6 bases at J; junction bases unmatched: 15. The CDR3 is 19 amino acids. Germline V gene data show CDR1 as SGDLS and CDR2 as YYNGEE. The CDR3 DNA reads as TGTGCCAGCAGAGCCGGGACTAGCGGGAGATTTGACCGGGCCGGGGAGCTGTTTTTT. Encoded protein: CASRAGTSGRFDRAGELFF.

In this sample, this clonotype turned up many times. For the CDR3, the DNA is TGTGCCAGCAGACGAGATACGAGCACAGATACGCAGTATTTT. Its translation is CASRRDTSTDTQYF. The chain joins TRBV6-1 to TRBJ2-3; D unclear. The germline V gene encodes CDR1 MNHNS and CDR2 SASEGT. With 6 bases removed from V and 0 bases from J, the gap between germline ends came to 10 bases. This CDR3 has 14 residues.

CDR3 sequence (DNA): TGTGCCAGCAGTTACTCCCTGTCCAGGGCAGAGACCCAGTACTTC. Translation gives CASSYSLSRAETQYF. The J gene is TRBJ2-5, the V gene TRBV6-6; TRBD1 might be the D (5 bases). V gave up 0 bases and J gave up 4 bases, with 12 bases separating them. Germline assignment: CDR1 MNHNY and CDR2 SVGAGI (reference sequence). CDR3 length: 15 residues.

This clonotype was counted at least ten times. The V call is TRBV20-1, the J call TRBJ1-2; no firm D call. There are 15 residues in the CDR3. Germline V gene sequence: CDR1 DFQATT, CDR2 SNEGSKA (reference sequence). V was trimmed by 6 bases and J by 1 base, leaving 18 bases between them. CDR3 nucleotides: TGCAGTGCAAACCCGCCAAGACAACTTAACTATGGCTACACCTTC. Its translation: CSANPPRQLNYGYTF.

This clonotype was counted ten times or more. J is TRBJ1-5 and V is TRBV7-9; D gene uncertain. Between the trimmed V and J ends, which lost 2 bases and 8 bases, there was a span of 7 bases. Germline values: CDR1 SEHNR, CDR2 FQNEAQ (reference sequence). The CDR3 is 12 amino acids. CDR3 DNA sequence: TGTGCCAGCAGCTTAATTGGTGAGCCCCAGCATTTT. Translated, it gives CASSLIGEPQHF.